The subject of this entry is one T cell receptor (beta chain). Its antigen is currently not known. Qualities for individual bases were not recorded, and no much larger clone is one base off. The data derive from a study of cytomegalovirus exposure and HLA in healthy donors (TCRdb year 2017). Background for the entire study: In an earlier analysis of some 610 of the donors, roughly 300 Gb of sequence data and approximately 100 million unique TCR beta sequences from roughly 200 million T cells were reported. Both class I and class II loci were covered by HLA typing, at four-digit resolution. Four or five DR-DQ haplotypes were handled as single units for association and clustering, since linkage in the cohort was strong. Genome-wide SNP genotypes for about 60% of the roughly 700 donors were used in a later genetic analysis, which treated that subset as a discovery cohort. All discovery cohort repertoires had been generated on a single sequencing platform. Roughly 310 gigabases of sequencing data and tens of millions of unique TCR sequences were included in an early release covering several hundred HLA-typed donors. To study patterns of TCR occurrence, a later analysis re-analyzed previously published TCR beta repertoires from 550 to 800 donors and added high-resolution HLA genotyping. An earlier analysis of fewer than 750 of the donors used high-throughput TCR beta sequencing to judge whether each TCR beta V gene segment behaved as functional or pseudogenic. On average, about 240,000 unique TCR beta nucleotide sequences were sequenced per donor among some 420 genotyped donors of the cohort, with roughly a sixth of those sequences being non-productive. The study profiled the T cell repertoires of 550 to 700 subjects by immunosequencing and related them to cytomegalovirus serostatus. Donor age, sex, ethnicity and CMV serostatus were collected together with the repertoire data. Of the roughly 420 genotyped donors, approximately 81% were placed in the genetic ancestry cluster associated with self-reported Caucasian donors. Typing coverage varied by locus: about 620-630 donors for A, B, C, DRB1 and DQB1; roughly 520 for DQA1; 606 for DPA1; approximately 450 for DPB1. Rather than using new phenotypic data, the later analysis identified candidate immune exposures from TCR beta sequences and from how often those sequences occurred across donors. A separate validation cohort of roughly 120 different subjects was used in addition to the approximately 640-subject first cohort. To predict cytomegalovirus infection status, the study brought together high-throughput TCR immunosequencing, statistical association of individual TCRs with disease status, and machine learning. The study was designed to test whether signatures of past pathogen exposure could be identified by cataloging public T cell receptors.

The cohort was made up of around 720 healthy bone marrow donors. At the time of sampling, every cohort member was nominally healthy, though immune exposures that went unrecorded were likely present. The donor tested CMV seropositive, placing the donor among the approximately 310 seropositive members of the cohort. Each donor provided a peripheral blood sample, and peripheral blood mononuclear cells were used for TCR beta sequencing. Genomic DNA extraction from the blood cell samples was performed with the Qiagen DNeasy Blood Extraction Kit. V is clipped by 1 base and J by 4 bases, and the sequence between their germline boundaries is 13 bases long. Taken from the germline V gene, the CDR1 and CDR2 loops are SGHDN and FVKESK. The CDR3 sequence holds 15 residues, the cysteine and phenylalanine included. The entry retains the CDR3 DNA only, 45 bases that are in frame from base 1. The research as a whole found: In a later analysis, TCR association rates were found to vary across HLA loci, with the most associated TCRs seen for DRB1 alleles and the fewest for HLA-C alleles. Cytomegalovirus status was reported to be diagnosed by the classifier with high specificity and sensitivity in both the original and validation cohorts. In a later analysis, HLA-associated TCR beta chains showed more clonal expansion and lower generation probabilities than non-associated chains that were equally common. A few of the identified cytomegalovirus-associated TCR beta chains were confirmed in vitro to be specific for cytomegalovirus antigens. CMV serostatus was the only immune exposure information available for the cohort. When HLA alleles, especially DR and DQ, strongly co-occurred, attributing TCR associations to individual alleles was difficult. A further reported finding was that TCR beta sequences accurately predicted the HLA-A and HLA-B alleles for most subjects in the first cohort. The cohort was sequenced for TCR beta chains only, and without alpha or paired-chain data the features that could be detected were limited. Most TCR sequences were seen in very few donors, while some public TCRs were found in many individuals. A later genetic analysis reported fewer N-insertions in productive TCRs among donors in an Asian-associated ancestry cluster than the roughly 700-donor mean. A later genetic analysis associated a missense DCLRE1C variant with V-gene and J-gene trimming of TCR beta chains, and an independent cohort replicated the association. It was suggested by the authors that the approach could potentially be generalized to other disease states and immunological phenotypes. The presence/absence analyses assumed that sequencing depth was roughly uniform across donors, and that assumption may not be true. According to a later analysis, parvovirus B19, influenza, CMV and Epstein-Barr virus appeared linked to several top co-occurrence clusters. In an earlier analysis of some 640 of the donors, most TCR beta V segments were observed in productive rearrangements about 90% or about 30% of the time, broadly matching IMGT annotations. Because counts were too low, seventeen rarely observed V segments, including chromosome 9 orphons, were excluded from the earlier analysis of some 590 of the donors. A cluster of highly shared sequence variants was judged likely to be a technical artifact of the sequencing pipeline. Most CMV-associated TCR beta chains appeared to be HLA-restricted in a later analysis, and the HLA associations seemed to be driven largely by CMV exposure. A total of roughly 160 TCR beta chains were listed by the study as associated with cytomegalovirus. Linkage disequilibrium might explain the correlated functional status among segregating V segments, but an unknown experimental factor could not be ruled out. Because the 87-base-pair reads could not distinguish some IMGT-functional V segments, including TRBV6-2 and TRBV6-3, those segments were excluded. Specific HLA alleles were associated with 15,000 to 20,000 TCR beta sequences at a false discovery rate of 0.05 in a later analysis. Because some donors lacked HLA typing at each locus, the association tests relied only on the typed subset.

Libraries were made using the immunoSEQ multiplex PCR assay. A mixture of 60 forward primers for TCR Vbeta segments and 13 reverse primers for TCR Jbeta segments was used in the multiplex PCR. The CDR3 region of rearranged TCR beta genes was amplified from genomic DNA with a multiplex PCR assay. On the Illumina HiSeq System, the amplified TCR beta libraries were sequenced as 87-base-pair reads. The authors processed their data as follows. Across the 670 or so repertoires, a later analysis counted some 81 million unique TCR beta chains, roughly 11 million of which were shared by at least two donors. Raw reads were error-corrected and collapsed into unique sequences with a nearest-neighbor algorithm that merged closely related sequences to remove PCR and sequencing errors. CDR3 sequences were aligned to IMGT reference sequences to assign V, D and J gene segments. For a sequence to be retained, a match of at least six nucleotides was required to both a V gene segment and a J gene segment. A rearrangement was called productive if the CDR3 had no stop codons and remained in frame with V and J, and every other rearrangement was called non-productive. CDR3 was defined by IMGT convention, running from the second conserved V-encoded cysteine to the conserved J-encoded phenylalanine. The earlier analysis of 550 to 650 of the donors excluded any sequence lacking an unambiguous match to a single V gene segment. In an earlier analysis of several hundred of the donors, V segments were called functional above 56.7% productive rearrangements and were called segregating when the between-donor standard deviation exceeded 5%. A statistical classification framework was built for diagnosing cytomegalovirus status from the catalog of TCR beta chain sequences. V and J gene assignment, in a later analysis, came from comparing TCR nucleotide sequences with IMGT/GENE-DB human TR gene sequences. A later analysis assigned CDR3 sequences and most-parsimonious VDJ recombination scenarios with the TCRdist pipeline. In a later analysis, each TCR beta chain was defined by its CDR3 amino acid sequence together with its V-gene family, and reads lacking a unique V-gene family were excluded. To address suspected cross-contamination and a sequencing artifact, a later analysis removed around 590 highly shared, low-generation-probability nucleotide sequences. A later analysis calculated a clonal expansion index for each public chain from normalized within-repertoire ranks of inferred template counts. Generation probabilities in a later analysis came from a VDJ recombination model fitted to out-of-frame rearrangements, and those results were checked against IGoR. A later analysis scored TCR-TCR, TCR-HLA and TCR-CMV co-occurrence with hypergeometric tests, applying a repertoire-size bias correction to TCR pairs. In a later analysis, false discovery rates were estimated by permuting HLA or CMV assignments 20 times. In a later analysis, co-occurring TCRs were grouped using DBSCAN, with TCRdist sequence similarity added in when clustering inside HLA-allele-positive subsets. For co-occurrence clustering, repertoires with fewer than 30,000 or more than 120,000 public chains were excluded, along with five repertoires with anomalous nucleotide sharing. This immuneACCESS table, as held by TCRdb, lists in-frame sequences with V and J called but not all clones. Of the missing ones, under half trace to an unresolved V gene in checked studies; the others have no known cause. Clone size and V and J calls were adopted from that table, with D and trimming inferred from the DNA. This sample gives around 160,000 clones in total; around 79% of them show up just once. The top ten hold about 3% of the sample.

The receptor was isolated from a man aged 35-49 years in good health and CMV-seropositive. Here the chain combines TRBV14 and TRBJ1-1; a tentative D match to TRBD1 spans 5 bases. Sequencing input: PBMCs. The nucleotide sequence is given as TGTGCCAGCAGCCAAGCGGACAATCGGGCCACTGAAGCTTTCTTT. Translation gives CASSQADNRATEAFF.